Presented here are 32 T cell receptor beta chains from one specimen sequenced in a study of cytomegalovirus exposure and HLA in healthy donors. Use of 60 Vbeta and 13 Jbeta primers characterized the PCR. TCRdb's copy holds only in-frame clones and misses some; the assay was immunoSEQ multiplex PCR. Seen here are around 100,000 clones, around four fifths observed once, and the top ten hold around 4%. Material for sequencing was PBMCs. These receptors were obtained from a middle-aged man in good health and CMV-seronegative.

The chain carries TRBV7-3 and TRBJ2-6; TRBD1 is a possible D gene (6 bases). Germline V gives CDR1 SGHTA, CDR2 FQGTGA. The V end lost 5 bases, the J end lost 2 bases, and 16 bases lay between the germline ends. The CDR3 spans 17 residues. CDR3 nucleotides: TGTGCCAGCAGCCGGAGTCACAGGGTAGCTGGGGCCAACGTCCTGACTTTC. Amino acid sequence: CASSRSHRVAGANVLTF.

The chain carries TRBV18 and TRBJ1-1; D may be TRBD1 (6 bases). The length of the CDR3 is 15 residues. Trimming shortened V by 6 bases and J by 0 bases, and 14 bases separated the two germline ends. CDR1 is KGHSH, CDR2 LQKENI, per germline. DNA of the CDR3: TGTGCCAGCTCTCTATACAGGGACCTGAACACTGAAGCTTTCTTT. Translating gives CASSLYRDLNTEAFF. The whole variable domain, filled in from reference TRBV18 and TRBJ1-1, reads NAGVMQNPRHLVRRRGQEARLRCSPMKGHSHVYWYRQLPEEGLKFMVYLQKENIIDESGMPKERFSAEFPKEGPSILRIQQVVRGDSAAYFCASSLYRDLNTEAFFGQGTRLTVV.

In this sample, this clone turned up a few times. The DNA of the CDR3 is TGTGCCATCAGTGACCCCACAGAGAACACTGAAGCTTTCTTT. Protein product: CAISDPTENTEAFF. The V call is TRBV10-3, the J call TRBJ1-1, with no clear D. Germline loops: CDR1 ENHRY, CDR2 SYGVKD. Trimming took off 3 bases at V and 1 base at J, with 9 bases between the two ends. There are 14 residues in the CDR3.

The gene calls are TRBV28 and TRBJ2-5, with 8 bases that match TRBD1. V was clipped by 5 bases and J by 1 base; unmatched bases: 3. The CDR3 sequence is 14 residues long. Germline V gene sequence: CDR1 MDHEN, CDR2 SYDVKM. CDR3 DNA sequence: TGTGCCAGCAGTCAGGGACAGGCCCAAGAGACCCAGTACTTC. Protein product: CASSQGQAQETQYF.

The genes are TRBV5-1 and TRBJ2-2; D gene uncertain. The ends were cut back, 0 bases at V and 2 bases at J, with 8 bases in the middle. Germline V gives CDR1 SGHRS, CDR2 YFSETQ. The CDR3 is made up of 15 amino acids. The CDR3 DNA reads TGCGCCAGCAGCTTGGATAGCAGAAACACCGGGGAGCTGTTTTTT. It is translated as CASSLDSRNTGELFF.

This chain links TRBV11-2 with TRBJ2-2; no clear D. The CDR3 runs 16 residues. Trimming removed 3 bases at V and 0 bases at J, with 11 bases between. Germline V lookup: CDR1 SGHAT, CDR2 FQNNGV. The CDR3 nucleotides read TGTGCCAGCAGCTTCCAGACTGGATCGAACACCGGGGAGCTGTTTTTT. It codes for CASSFQTGSNTGELFF. Filled out from reference TRBV11-2 and TRBJ2-2, the complete variable domain reads EAGVAQSPRYKIIEKRQSVAFWCNPISGHATLYWYQQILGQGPKLLIQFQNNGVVDDSQLPKDRFSAERLKGVDSTLKIQPAKLEDSAVYLCASSFQTGSNTGELFFGEGSRLTVL.

The V and J genes are TRBV7-2 and TRBJ1-1, with D unresolved. CDR1 and CDR2 from the germline V gene are SGHTA and FQGNSA. CDR3 length equals 12 residues. Trimming cost V 6 bases and J 2 bases, with 7 bases left between them. The CDR3 nucleotides are TGTGCCAGCAGTTATTATAACACTGAAGCTTTCTTT. Its protein is CASSYYNTEAFF.

The chain recombines TRBV4-1 with TRBJ1-2, with D unresolved. CDR1 is MGHRA and CDR2 is YSYEKL in the germline V gene. This CDR3 is 13 amino acids long. Trimming pared 1 base from V and 5 bases from J, leaving 8 bases between. CDR3 loop: CASSQAGSYGYTF. CDR3 sequence (DNA): TGCGCCAGCAGCCAAGCCGGGAGTTATGGCTACACCTTC.

The genes are TRBV11-2 and TRBJ2-1, with 10 bases matching TRBD1. This CDR3 contains 14 residues. Per the germline V gene, CDR1 is SGHAT and CDR2 is FQNNGV. Trimming took 5 bases from V and 9 from J; bases not matched to a gene: 7. This chain's CDR3 is CASSLGQGGAEQFF. CDR3 sequence (DNA): TGTGCCAGCAGCCTTGGACAGGGGGGCGCTGAGCAGTTCTTC.

The rearrangement links TRBV28 to TRBJ1-1; D call uncertain. The CDR3 extends over 14 amino acids. Trimming removed 2 bases from V and 1 base from J, with 8 bases in between. Germline CDR1 MDHEN, CDR2 SYDVKM. The CDR3 nucleotides read TGTGCCAGCAGTTTAGGAGGGAAGAACACTGAAGCTTTCTTT. It translates to CASSLGGKNTEAFF.

The V gene is TRBV7-9, the J gene TRBJ1-2; a possible D gene is TRBD1 (6 bases). CDR3 size: 16 residues. Germline-derived CDR1 and CDR2 are SEHNR and FQNEAQ (reference sequence). Trimming removed 5 bases at V and 4 bases at J, with 20 bases between. CDR3 nucleotide sequence: TGTGCCAGCAGCCTTCACGGGGGGGCAGCTCGCTATGGCTACACCTTC. Protein sequence: CASSLHGGAARYGYTF.

This chain joins TRBV2 and TRBJ2-5, with D perhaps matching TRBD1 (5 bases). Near its end, the DNA agrees better with TRBJ2-7, so the J call may be wrong. This CDR3 comprises 16 residues. Germline V CDR1 and CDR2: SNHLY, FYNNEI. The CDR3 DNA is TGTGCCAGCAGTGAAGTGGCGTCTAGGGGATCCTACGAGCAGTACTTC. As protein: CASSEVASRGSYEQYF.

This sequence joins TRBV7-2 and TRBJ1-6; TRBD1 might be the D (5 bases). CDR1 and CDR2 (germline): SGHTA, FQGNSA. Trimming stripped 1 base from V and 10 bases from J, with 8 bases between. This CDR3 spans 13 amino acids. CDR3 sequence reads: CASSLGTTSPLHF. The CDR3 nucleotides are TGTGCCAGCAGCTTAGGGACAACCTCACCCCTCCACTTT.

V usage is TRBV27 and J usage is TRBJ2-5; 11 bases align to TRBD2. Near its end, the DNA agrees better with TRBJ2-7, so the J call may be wrong. The CDR3 has 14 amino acids. Germline CDR1 and CDR2: MNHEY and SMNVEV (reference sequence). This chain's CDR3 is CASTAGTSGNEQYF. The CDR3 nucleotides read TGTGCCAGCACCGCCGGGACTAGCGGTAACGAGCAGTACTTC.

The chain employs TRBV7-9 and TRBJ2-7; TRBD1 matches 7 bases. CDR1 and CDR2 (germline): SEHNR, FQNEAQ (reference sequence). The length of the CDR3 is 15 residues. V was clipped by 2 bases and J by 7 bases; unmatched bases: 11. The CDR3 DNA sequence: TGTGCCAGCAGCTTAACCTCAGGGGGATCGGGGGAGCAGTACGTC. This gives the protein CASSLTSGGSGEQYV.

J is TRBJ2-2 and V is TRBV4-2, with D tentatively TRBD2 (6 bases). Germline values: CDR1 LGHNA, CDR2 YNFKEQ. Trimming cost V 2 bases and J 3 bases, with 19 bases left between them. The CDR3 totals 18 residues. The CDR3 DNA reads as TGTGCCAGCAGCCAACCTATGTTCATAGCGGCGTACACCGGGGAGCTGTTTTTT. Its translation is CASSQPMFIAAYTGELFF.

The CDR3 spells CASSLAGGYTF. Written as DNA, the CDR3 is TGTGCCAGCAGCTTGGCGGGAGGCTACACCTTC. The rearrangement links TRBV5-4 to TRBJ1-2; D remains ambiguous. The length of the CDR3 is 11 residues. Between the trimmed V and J ends, which lost 0 bases and 8 bases, there was a span of 5 bases. Germline V gene lookup returns CDR1 SGHNT and CDR2 YYREEE (reference sequence).

The chain recombines TRBV7-6 with TRBJ1-1; 7 bases line up with TRBD1. Germline V gene data show CDR1 as SGHVS and CDR2 as FNYEAQ. The CDR3 is made up of 15 amino acids. V was clipped by 5 bases and J by 0 bases; unmatched bases: 6. In nucleotides, the CDR3 is TGTGCCAGCAGCCCGGGGACAGCCATGAACACTGAAGCTTTCTTT. Residues: CASSPGTAMNTEAFF. The whole variable domain, remainder taken from reference TRBV7-6 and TRBJ1-1, is GAGVSQSPRYKVTKRGQDVALRCDPISGHVSLYWYRQALGQGPEFLTYFNYEAQQDKSGLPNDRFSAERPEGSISTLTIQRTEQRDSAMYRCASSPGTAMNTEAFFGQGTRLTVV.

This chain joins TRBV7-9 and TRBJ2-7, with 9 bases fitting TRBD2. The CDR3 covers 16 residues. From germline, CDR1 is SEHNR and CDR2 FQNEAQ (reference sequence). Here the CDR3 DNA reads TGTGCCAACAGCTTAGCGGGGGACAGAGGAGAATACGAGCAGTACGTC. Translation gives CANSLAGDRGEYEQYV.

The rearrangement joins TRBV11-2 to TRBJ2-7; D call uncertain. Trimming left V 1 base short and J 4 bases short, with 14 bases between. The germline V gene encodes CDR1 SGHAT and CDR2 FQNNGV. This CDR3 spans 15 amino acids. The CDR3 coding sequence is TGTGCCAGCAGCTTAGGAGCCGACATCACTTACGAGCAGTACGTC. This translates into CASSLGADITYEQYV.

Only a few counts were recorded for this clone. The chain combines TRBV7-2 with TRBJ2-5; 7 nucleotides agree with TRBD2. Germline V gene sequence: CDR1 SGHTA, CDR2 FQGNSA. Trimming at V came to 1 base and at J to 0 bases, leaving 8 bases not matched to a gene. The CDR3 is made up of 17 amino acids. CDR3 DNA sequence: TGTGCCAGCAGCTTAGGGGTTGGGGGGGGGTACCAAGAGACCCAGTACTTC. Protein product: CASSLGVGGGYQETQYF.

This clone occurred a few times. The chain joins TRBV18 to TRBJ1-2, with a tentative D call TRBD1 (5 bases). The CDR3 length is 13 residues. From germline, CDR1 is KGHSH and CDR2 LQKENI. The V and J ends lost 1 base and 6 bases respectively, with 9 bases between them. In nucleotides, the CDR3 is TGTGCCAGCTCACCACAGGGGAGGAATGGCTACACCTTC. It encodes CASSPQGRNGYTF. Based on the CDR3 plus reference TRBV18 and TRBJ1-2, the full variable domain is NAGVMQNPRHLVRRRGQEARLRCSPMKGHSHVYWYRQLPEEGLKFMVYLQKENIIDESGMPKERFSAEFPKEGPSILRIQQVVRGDSAAYFCASSPQGRNGYTFGSGTRLTVV.

This clone has only one observation. The V gene is TRBV12-5, the J gene TRBJ2-7; D perhaps matches TRBD1 (6 bases). The V gene lost 2 bases and the J gene lost 3 bases, with 14 bases spanning the gap. The CDR3 loop spans 15 amino acids. CDR1 LGHNT and CDR2 FRNRAP come from the germline V gene. CDR3 sequence: CASGLLQGLGYEQYV. The DNA of the CDR3 is TGTGCTAGTGGTTTGCTACAGGGTCTGGGCTACGAGCAGTACGTC.

This chain links TRBV27 with TRBJ1-2, with 7 bases fitting TRBD1. CDR1 and CDR2 from the germline V gene are MNHEY and SMNVEV (reference sequence). J lost 4 bases, V lost 4 bases, and 12 bases had no gene match. The CDR3 is 16 amino acids. This chain's CDR3 is CASSWDYRGLPYGYTF. As DNA, the CDR3 is TGTGCCAGCAGTTGGGATTACAGGGGTCTTCCCTATGGCTACACCTTC.

The CDR3 here is CASSTRGKAATNEKLFF. The CDR3 region has the DNA TGTGCCAGCAGCACCAGGGGGAAGGCCGCAACTAATGAAAAACTGTTTTTT. This sequence joins TRBV5-6 and TRBJ1-4, with 7 bases matching TRBD1. In germline, CDR1 is SGHDT, CDR2 YYEEEE. This CDR3 is built from 17 residues. Germline trimming cut 4 bases from V and 0 bases from J; bases unmatched to any gene: 9.

The chain combines TRBV19 with TRBJ2-1; weak D call: TRBD1 (5 bases). Germline-derived CDR1 and CDR2 are LNHDA and SQIVND (reference sequence). This CDR3 spans 14 amino acids. The V end was cut by 4 bases, the J end by 5 bases, with 12 bases between. The CDR3 DNA reads as TGTGCCAGTAGTACGCAGGGTCAGAACAATGAGCAGTTCTTC. This translates into CASSTQGQNNEQFF.

The chain couples TRBV5-4 to TRBJ1-2; 7 positions agree with TRBD1. The germline V gene has CDR1 SGHNT and CDR2 YYREEE (reference sequence). J gave up 2 bases and V 5 bases, and 6 bases lay outside the gene matches. The CDR3 has 14 residues. The DNA of the CDR3 is TGTGCCAGCAGTACAGGGGATCGGAACTATGGCTACACCTTC. Protein: CASSTGDRNYGYTF.

The rearrangement uses TRBV19 and TRBJ1-1, with 9 bases matching TRBD1. Germline-derived CDR1 and CDR2 are LNHDA and SQIVND (reference sequence). This CDR3 is built from 15 residues. The ends lost 3 bases at V and 5 bases at J; junction bases unmatched: 7. This CDR3 reads CASSIQQGARTEAFF. DNA for the CDR3: TGTGCCAGTAGTATCCAACAGGGGGCGCGGACTGAAGCTTTCTTT.

Only a few counts were recorded for this clone. This chain uses TRBV6-1 with TRBJ2-7, with D hard to call. The V gene lost 7 bases and the J gene lost 5 bases, with 9 bases spanning the gap. Germline V gene sequence: CDR1 MNHNS, CDR2 SASEGT. This CDR3 has 11 residues. The DNA for the CDR3 is TGTGCCAGCAACTCATTGAACGAGCAGTACTTC. Its protein product is CASNSLNEQYF.

This chain links TRBV7-2 with TRBJ2-1; 8 nucleotides line up with TRBD2. This CDR3 is 16 amino acids long. Germline CDR1 is SGHTA and CDR2 is FQGNSA. V dropped 5 bases and J dropped 4; count of bases not matched to a gene: 10. CDR3 in DNA: TGTGCCAGCAGCCCCTCTAGTCGGGGGGGTTACAATGAGCAGTTCTTC. Encoded protein: CASSPSSRGGYNEQFF. The variable domain in full, with the rest retrieved from reference TRBV7-2 and TRBJ2-1, is GAGVSQSPSNKVTEKGKDVELRCDPISGHTALYWYRQSLGQGLEFLIYFQGNSAPDKSGLPSDRFSAERTGGSVSTLTIQRTQQEDSAVYLCASSPSSRGGYNEQFFGPGTRLTVL.

About this clone itself: At one boundary the junction diverges from the germline segment, which might be a read error. V is TRBV7-9 and J is TRBJ2-3, with a weak D call TRBD2 (5 bases). Germline V gene lookup returns CDR1 SEHNR and CDR2 FQNEAQ (reference sequence). This CDR3 is 13 amino acids long. The CDR3 bases are TGTTCCAGCAGCTTAGGCCGGGAACCATCTTCGTATTTT. Translating it yields CSSSLGREPSSYF.

This chain joins TRBV5-8 and TRBJ2-5, with 7 bases aligning to TRBD1. The CDR3 sequence is 15 residues long. The germline gives CDR1 SGHTS, CDR2 YDEGEE. Trimming took 0 bases from V and 1 from J; bases not matched to a gene: 3. The CDR3 DNA follows: TGTGCCAGCAGCTTGGGAACAGGGGTCCAAGAGACCCAGTACTTC. Protein: CASSLGTGVQETQYF.